A single sample is the source of the 3 T cell receptor beta chains below, sequenced in a study of T cell responses to AZD1222 COVID-19 vaccine. Libraries were prepared by immunoSEQ multiplex PCR; TCRdb keeps only in-frame clonotypes and omits some of them. The table includes some 130,000 clones, around nine tenths detected once. Here the sequenced sample was peripheral blood, taken on day 0 of AZD1222 vaccination. The receptors stem from an adult in good health.

The chain couples TRBV19 to TRBJ1-2; TRBD1 is a possible D gene (5 bases). V lost 7 bases and J 7 bases, leaving 22 bases between the germline ends. Germline-derived CDR1 and CDR2 are LNHDA and SQIVND (reference sequence). This CDR3 contains 15 residues. CDR3 region: CASTPIFGGWGGYTF. The CDR3 DNA reads TGTGCCAGTACCCCGATCTTCGGGGGATGGGGTGGCTACACCTTC.

The J gene is TRBJ2-3, the V gene TRBV27, with 9 nucleotides matching TRBD2. Germline V lookup: CDR1 MNHEY, CDR2 SMNVEV (reference sequence). With 7 bases clipped from V and 0 bases from J, the junction kept 5 bases outside the gene matches. The CDR3 covers 15 residues. The CDR3 loop reads CASKAGGASTDTQYF. The DNA of the CDR3 is TGTGCCAGCAAAGCGGGGGGCGCTAGCACAGATACGCAGTATTTT.

CDR3 in DNA: TGTGCCAGCAGTTTGTTTGAAAAAGGGGCTTTCTTT. It specifies CASSLFEKGAFF. The genes are TRBV28 and TRBJ1-1; D call uncertain. Germline assignment: CDR1 MDHEN and CDR2 SYDVKM. This CDR3 region has 12 residues. Trimming took off 3 bases at V and 11 bases at J, with 13 bases between the two ends.